The clone carrying this T cell receptor (beta chain) was detected a few times. This sample stems from a study of T cells in Graves' hyperthyroidism and ophthalmopathy. Study summary: Staff took peripheral blood when the initial diagnosis was made, before any treatment began.

The germline V and J ends were trimmed by 5 bases and 5 bases, with 19 bases remaining between them. CDR1 is MDHEN, CDR2 SYDVKM, per germline. The CDR3 sequence is 16 residues long. Amplification targeted TCR beta CDR3 regions from RNA transcripts. The HTBI primer set drove a first-round RT-PCR of the TCR CDR3. TCRdb used MiXCR to reprocess the multiplex PCR reads, holding one entry per CDR3 protein. The table includes hundreds of thousands of distinct CDR3 sequences, less than 25% detected once. Active moderate-to-severe ophthalmopathy, Clinical Activity Score at least 3, NOSPECS at least 4, under 3 months' duration. Diagnoses used clinical symptoms, serum thyroxine and TRAb, thyroid ultrasound and orbital computed tomography.

The chain is built from TRBV28 and TRBJ1-5, with a tentative D call TRBD1 (5 bases). Sample: blood. The clonotype comes from a man aged 25 to 40 with Graves' ophthalmopathy. CDR3 sequence: CASSTPSGTEDQPQHF. CDR3 DNA: TGTGCCAGCAGTACCCCCTCCGGGACGGAGGATCAGCCCCAGCATTTT.